This T cell receptor beta chain was sequenced during a study of T cells in Graves' hyperthyroidism and ophthalmopathy. This clonotype showed up just a few times. The authors obtained PBMCs from around 11 ml of fresh peripheral blood. RNA transcripts provided the source from which TCR beta CDR3 regions were amplified. HTBI primers were employed in a first-round RT-PCR of the TCR CDR3. One entry per CDR3 protein, called by TCRdb with MiXCR from the multiplex PCR reads. The table records fewer than 350,000 distinct CDR3 sequences, 15% to 20% of them present only once. The sequenced sample was blood. The TCR originated in a woman aged 35 to 49 with Graves' ophthalmopathy.

The CDR3: CSVDTGGVSGANVLTF. The CDR3 DNA is TGCAGCGTTGATACAGGGGGCGTATCTGGGGCCAACGTCCTGACTTTC. The chain has TRBV29-1 and TRBJ2-6, with 9 bases that match TRBD1. The CDR3 consists of 16 residues. Germline assignment: CDR1 SQVTM and CDR2 ANQGSEA. Germline trimming cut 3 bases from V and 1 base from J; bases unmatched to any gene: 4.